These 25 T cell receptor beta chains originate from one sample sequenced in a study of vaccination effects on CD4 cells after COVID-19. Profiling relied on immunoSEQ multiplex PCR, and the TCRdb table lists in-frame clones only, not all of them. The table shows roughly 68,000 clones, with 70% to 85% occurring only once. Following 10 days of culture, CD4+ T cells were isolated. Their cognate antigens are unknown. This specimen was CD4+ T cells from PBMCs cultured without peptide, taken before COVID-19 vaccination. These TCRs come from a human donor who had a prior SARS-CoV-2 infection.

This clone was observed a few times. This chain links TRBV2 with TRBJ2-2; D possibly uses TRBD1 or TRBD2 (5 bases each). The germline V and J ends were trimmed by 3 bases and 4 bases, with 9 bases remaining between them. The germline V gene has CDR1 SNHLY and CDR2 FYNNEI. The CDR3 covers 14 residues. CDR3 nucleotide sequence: TGTGCCAGCAGTGAGAGGGGCACCACCGGGGAGCTGTTTTTT. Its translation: CASSERGTTGELFF.

The CDR3 loop is CASSPDRTILALHF. The CDR3 DNA reads TGCGCCAGCAGCCCGGACAGGACGATTTTGGCCCTCCACTTT. The chain couples TRBV5-1 to TRBJ1-6, with 7 positions matching TRBD1. This CDR3 is 14 amino acids long. Germline CDR1 SGHRS, CDR2 YFSETQ. V lost 4 bases to trimming and J lost 14 bases; unmatched junction nucleotides: 12.

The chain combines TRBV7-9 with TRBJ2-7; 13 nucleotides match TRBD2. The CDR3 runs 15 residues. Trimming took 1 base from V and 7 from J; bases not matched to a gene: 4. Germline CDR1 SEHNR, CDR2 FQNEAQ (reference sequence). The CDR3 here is CASSLGTSGRREQYF. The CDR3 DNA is TGTGCCAGCAGCTTAGGGACTAGCGGGAGAAGAGAGCAGTACTTC.

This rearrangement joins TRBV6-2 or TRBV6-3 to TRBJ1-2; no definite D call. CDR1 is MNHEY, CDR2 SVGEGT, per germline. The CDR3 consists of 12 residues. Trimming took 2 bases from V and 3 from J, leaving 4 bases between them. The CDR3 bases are TGTGCCAGCAGTTACGCGTACTATGGCTACACCTTC. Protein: CASSYAYYGYTF.

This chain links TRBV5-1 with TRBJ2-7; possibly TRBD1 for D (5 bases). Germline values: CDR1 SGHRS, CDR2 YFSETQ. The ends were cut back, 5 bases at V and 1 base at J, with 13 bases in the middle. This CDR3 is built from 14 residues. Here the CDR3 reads CASSPTAGSYEQYF. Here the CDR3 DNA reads TGCGCCAGCAGTCCGACGGCAGGGTCCTACGAGCAGTACTTC.

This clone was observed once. The CDR3 sequence: CASSTRQGGTEAFF. The CDR3 bases are TGTGCCAGTAGTACCAGACAGGGAGGAACTGAAGCTTTCTTT. This chain connects TRBV19 to TRBJ1-1; 7 bases line up with TRBD1. The CDR3 is 14 residues long. Germline CDR1 LNHDA, CDR2 SQIVND (reference sequence). J lost 5 bases, V lost 4 bases, and 7 bases had no gene match.

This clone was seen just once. The CDR3 here is CASSLRRGQVEKLFF. CDR3 nucleotide sequence: TGTGCCAGCAGTTTACGCAGGGGGCAAGTGGAAAAACTGTTTTTT. V gene TRBV28 combines with J gene TRBJ1-4; 8 positions match TRBD1. CDR3 length: 15 amino acids. J was trimmed by 8 bases and V by 2 bases; bases with no gene match: 7. CDR1 and CDR2 (germline): MDHEN, SYDVKM. Based on the CDR3 plus reference TRBV28 and TRBJ1-4, the full variable domain is DVKVTQSSRYLVKRTGEKVFLECVQDMDHENMFWYRQDPGLGLRLIYFSYDVKMKEKGDIPEGYSVSREKKERFSLILESASTNQTSMYLCASSLRRGQVEKLFFGSGTQLSVL.

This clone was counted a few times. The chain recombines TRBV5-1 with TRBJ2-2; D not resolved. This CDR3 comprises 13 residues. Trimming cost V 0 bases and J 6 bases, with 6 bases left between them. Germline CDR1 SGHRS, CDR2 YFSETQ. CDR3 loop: CASSLGSAGELFF. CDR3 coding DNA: TGCGCCAGCAGCTTGGGTTCGGCCGGGGAGCTGTTTTTT.

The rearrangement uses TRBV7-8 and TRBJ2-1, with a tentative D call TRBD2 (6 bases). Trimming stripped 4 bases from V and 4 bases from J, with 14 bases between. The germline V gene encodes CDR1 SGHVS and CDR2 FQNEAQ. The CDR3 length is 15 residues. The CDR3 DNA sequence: TGTGCCAGCAGCTCCGGGACTGTGGAGTACAATGAGCAGTTCTTC. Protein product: CASSSGTVEYNEQFF.

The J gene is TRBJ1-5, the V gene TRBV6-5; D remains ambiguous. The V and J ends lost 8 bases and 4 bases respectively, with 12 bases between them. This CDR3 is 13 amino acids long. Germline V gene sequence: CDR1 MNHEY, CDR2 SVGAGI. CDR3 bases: TGTGCCAGCTTAAGGGTGGGAAATCAGCCCCAGCATTTT. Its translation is CASLRVGNQPQHF.

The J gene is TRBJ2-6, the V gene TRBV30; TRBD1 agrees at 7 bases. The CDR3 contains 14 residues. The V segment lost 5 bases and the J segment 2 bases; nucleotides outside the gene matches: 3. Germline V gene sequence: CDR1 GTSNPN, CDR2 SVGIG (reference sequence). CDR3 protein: CAWGRGTGANVLTF. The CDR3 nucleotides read TGTGCCTGGGGCAGGGGGACTGGGGCCAACGTCCTGACTTTC.

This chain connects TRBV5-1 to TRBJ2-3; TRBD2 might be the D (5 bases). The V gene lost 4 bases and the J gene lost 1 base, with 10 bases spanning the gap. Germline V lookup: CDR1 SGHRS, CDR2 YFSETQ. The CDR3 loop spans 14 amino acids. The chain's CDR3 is CASSRLQGTDTQYF. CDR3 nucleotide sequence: TGCGCCAGCAGCCGACTACAAGGCACAGATACGCAGTATTTT.

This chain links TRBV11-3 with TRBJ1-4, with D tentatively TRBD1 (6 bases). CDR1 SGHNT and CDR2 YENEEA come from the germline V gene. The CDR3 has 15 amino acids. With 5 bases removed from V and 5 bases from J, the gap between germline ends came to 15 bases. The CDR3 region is CASSAWTDKNEKLFF. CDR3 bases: TGTGCCAGCAGCGCCTGGACAGACAAGAATGAAAAACTGTTTTTT.

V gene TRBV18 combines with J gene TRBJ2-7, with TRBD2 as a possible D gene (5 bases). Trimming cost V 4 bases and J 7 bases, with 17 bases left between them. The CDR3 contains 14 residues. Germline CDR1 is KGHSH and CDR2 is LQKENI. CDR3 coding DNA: TGTGCCAGCTCACTTACCTGGGATTCGGGAGAGCAGTACTTC. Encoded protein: CASSLTWDSGEQYF.

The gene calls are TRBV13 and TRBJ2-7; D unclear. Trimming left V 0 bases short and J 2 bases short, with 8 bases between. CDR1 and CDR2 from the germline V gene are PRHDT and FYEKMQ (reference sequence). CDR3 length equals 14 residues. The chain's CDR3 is CASSLGDKTYEQYF. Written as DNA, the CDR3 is TGTGCCAGCAGCTTAGGCGACAAGACCTACGAGCAGTACTTC.

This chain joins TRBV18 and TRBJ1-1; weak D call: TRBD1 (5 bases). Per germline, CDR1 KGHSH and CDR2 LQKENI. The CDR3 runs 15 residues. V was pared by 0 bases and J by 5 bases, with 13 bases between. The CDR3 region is CASSPPSGSGTEAFF. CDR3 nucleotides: TGTGCCAGCTCACCACCGTCAGGGAGCGGGACTGAAGCTTTCTTT.

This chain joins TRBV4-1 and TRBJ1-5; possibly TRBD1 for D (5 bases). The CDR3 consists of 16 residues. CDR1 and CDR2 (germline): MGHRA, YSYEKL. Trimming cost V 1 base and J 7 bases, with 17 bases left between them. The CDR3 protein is CASSQVGSGGRQPQHF. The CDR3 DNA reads TGCGCCAGCAGCCAAGTGGGGAGTGGGGGGAGGCAGCCCCAGCATTTT.

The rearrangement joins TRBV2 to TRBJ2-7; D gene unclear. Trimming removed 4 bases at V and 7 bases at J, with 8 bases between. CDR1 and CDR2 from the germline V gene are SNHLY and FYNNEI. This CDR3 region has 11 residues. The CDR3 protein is CASSAEYEQYF. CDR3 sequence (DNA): TGTGCCAGCAGTGCGGAGTATGAGCAGTACTTC.

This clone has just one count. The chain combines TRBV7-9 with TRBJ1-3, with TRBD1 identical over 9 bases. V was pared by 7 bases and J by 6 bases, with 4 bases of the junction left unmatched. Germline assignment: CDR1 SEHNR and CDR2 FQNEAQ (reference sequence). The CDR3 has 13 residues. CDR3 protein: CASTNRGQNTIYF. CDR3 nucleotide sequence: TGTGCCAGCACCAACAGGGGGCAAAACACCATATATTTT. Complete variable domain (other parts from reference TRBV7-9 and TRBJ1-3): DTGVSQNPRHKITKRGQNVTFRCDPISEHNRLYWYRQTLGQGPEFLTYFQNEAQLEKSRLLSDRFSAERPKGSFSTLEIQRTEQGDSAMYLCASTNRGQNTIYFGEGSWLTVV.

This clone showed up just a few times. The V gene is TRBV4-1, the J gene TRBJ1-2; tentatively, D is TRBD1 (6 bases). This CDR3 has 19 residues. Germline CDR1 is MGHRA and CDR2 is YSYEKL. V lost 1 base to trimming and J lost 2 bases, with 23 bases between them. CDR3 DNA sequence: TGCGCCAGCAGCCAAGTGGATCCTACAGGGCCAAGAACCAACTATGGCTACACCTTC. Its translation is CASSQVDPTGPRTNYGYTF.

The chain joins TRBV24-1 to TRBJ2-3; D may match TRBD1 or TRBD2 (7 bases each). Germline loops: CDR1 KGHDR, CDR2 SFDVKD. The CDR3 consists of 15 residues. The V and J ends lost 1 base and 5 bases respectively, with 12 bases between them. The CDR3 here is CATSDFPGGGDTQYF. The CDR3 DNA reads TGTGCCACCAGTGATTTTCCAGGGGGGGGAGATACGCAGTATTTT.

The CDR3 DNA is TGTGCCAGCTCACCACCTAATTACCTAAAAAACACAGGAGACTCTGGAAACACCATATATTTT. This sequence encodes CASSPPNYLKNTGDSGNTIYF. The V gene is TRBV18, the J gene TRBJ1-3; D is perhaps TRBD1 (5 bases). Between the trimmed V and J ends, which lost 0 bases and 0 bases, there was a span of 24 bases. This CDR3 is 21 amino acids long. CDR1 is KGHSH and CDR2 is LQKENI in the germline V gene.

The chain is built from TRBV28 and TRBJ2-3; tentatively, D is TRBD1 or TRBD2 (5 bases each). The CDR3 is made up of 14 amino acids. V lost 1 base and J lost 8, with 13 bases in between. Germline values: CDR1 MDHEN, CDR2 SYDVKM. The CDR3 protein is CASSLLAGTGTQYF. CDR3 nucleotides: TGTGCCAGCAGTTTATTGGCAGGGACGGGTACGCAGTATTTT. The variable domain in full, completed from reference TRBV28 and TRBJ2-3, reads DVKVTQSSRYLVKRTGEKVFLECVQDMDHENMFWYRQDPGLGLRLIYFSYDVKMKEKGDIPEGYSVSREKKERFSLILESASTNQTSMYLCASSLLAGTGTQYFGPGTRLTVL.

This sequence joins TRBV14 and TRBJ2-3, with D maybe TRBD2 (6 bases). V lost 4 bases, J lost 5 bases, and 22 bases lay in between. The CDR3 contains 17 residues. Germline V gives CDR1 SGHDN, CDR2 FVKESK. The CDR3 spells CASSPLVGGGTGDTQYF. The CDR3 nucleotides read TGTGCCAGCAGCCCCTTGGTAGGTGGCGGGACTGGAGATACGCAGTATTTT.

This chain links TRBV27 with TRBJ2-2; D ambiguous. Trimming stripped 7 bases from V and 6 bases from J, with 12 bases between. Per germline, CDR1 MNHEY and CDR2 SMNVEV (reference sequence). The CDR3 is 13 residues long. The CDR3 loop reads CASTGFNPGELFF. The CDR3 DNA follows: TGTGCCAGCACTGGGTTTAATCCCGGGGAGCTGTTTTTT.